The subject of this entry is one T cell receptor (beta chain). This clone showed up just once. Its specific antigen is unknown. No clone much larger than this one lies a single base away; base qualities are absent. The donors were healthy, HIV-negative adults with no recently reported acute infections or vaccinations. Only Caucasian adults living in Nashville, Tennessee, USA were represented among the donors. CD4+ T cells were enriched through magnetic negative selection, after which naive cells were positively selected on CD45RA and the remaining negative fraction served as the memory subset. Blood was collected by leukapheresis, and PBMCs were isolated by Ficoll-Histopaque density gradient centrifugation and then cryopreserved in liquid nitrogen vapor phase. Analytical flow cytometry was used to check the purity and quantity of each magnetically sorted T cell population. Genomic DNA was isolated from each sorted fraction and quantified by UV absorbance on a Nanodrop 2000c.

TCR CDR3 regions were amplified from genomic DNA by multiplex PCR using the deep immunoSEQ assay. Genomic DNA extracted from each cell subset was distributed evenly over all wells of several immunoSEQ 96-well plates, and each plate served as one replicate. For sorted subsets, around 200 ng genomic DNA, equal to 30,000 or so T cell genomes, was loaded into each replicate PCR. The purified libraries were quantified using a Qubit 3.0 fluorometer, sized with a Bioanalyzer 2100, and then quantified again using the KAPA Library Quantification kit. Every immunoSEQ 96-well plate was sequenced on a separate single-read 150-cycle Illumina NextSeq 550 flow cell. The study's processing was this. Because the immunoSEQ output held only junctional sequences and lacked quality scores, the filtering could not match the filtering applied to full-length reads. To assign V/J genes and CDR3, sequences were annotated using PyIR, a Python wrapper for IgBLAST v1.9, with IMGT germline references. Any read was removed if the V/J assignment was weak (E-value above 1e-6), the CDR3 was missing, or the read contained stop codons, out-of-frame junctions, or ambiguous translated residues. V3J clonotypes were defined by identical inferred V gene, J gene, and CDR3 amino acid sequence. Percentage overlap between repertoires was calculated by dividing the number of shared unique clonotypes by the size of the smaller repertoire. Repertoire richness was assessed with RTK rarefaction, the Chao1 estimator, and Recon v2.1 estimates of unobserved clonotypes. OLGA was used to compute generation probabilities for all TCRbeta clonotypes that the gDNA method yielded from a handful of donors. Held by TCRdb, this immuneACCESS table contains in-frame sequences only and omits some clones. Under half of the omission traces to an unresolved V gene where checked; the cause of the rest is unknown. The D gene and trimming were derived from the DNA, and the V and J assignments and clone size from that table. For this sample there are some 1,400,000 clones; approximately 96% appear just once. Together, the top ten hold 1% to 1.5% of the sample.

This sample was taken from a study of shared clonotypes between healthy human individuals (dated by TCRdb to the early 2020s). General notes on the study: A few men and two women, aged 18 to 49 years, made up the cohort. Libraries were prepared and TCR repertoires were sequenced by different laboratories using diverse techniques, in order to increase sequencing depth and limit assay-specific biases. Leukapheresis yielded between about 0.94 and 9.5 billion PBMCs per donor. The study deeply sequenced blood TCR repertoires of about 5 healthy adults to estimate repertoire size and the extent of clonotype sharing between individuals. For each donor, CD4 naive and CD4 memory were each run on three plates, CD8 naive on two plates, and CD8 memory on one plate. General conclusions and limits of the study: Higher generation probabilities were observed for clonotypes shared by all four sorted-subset donors than for non-shared clonotypes. Based on pairwise subsampling, the degree of clonotype sharing among donors was expected to be affected by sequencing depth. Rarefaction of sorted-subset datasets indicated incomplete sequencing despite the large sequencing depth. Sampling was restricted to blood, and TCR repertoires in tissues likely differ from the TCR repertoires found in blood. Naive subsets generally had larger estimated clonotype richness than memory subsets. The small number of donors limited the genetic and exposure-history diversity represented. When several donors were compared, the shared fraction of clonotypes was about 5% for naive CD4, about 4% for naive CD8, about 2.4% for memory CD4, and roughly 0.4% for memory CD8.

Sequences SEHNR (CDR1) and FQNEAQ (CDR2) are obtained from the germline V gene (reference sequence). The CDR3 runs 14 residues from the cysteine to the phenylalanine. The CDR3 DNA has 42 bases and is translated from base 1. Deletion took 0 bases off V and 8 bases off J, with a span of 11 bases between the germline ends. The sequence came from a man aged 25 to 45 in good health. Sequenced sample: naive CD4+ T cells sorted from blood. The cell subset or site label corresponds to: CD45RA+ positively selected. The rearrangement joined TRBV7-9 to TRBJ2-1; no D segment can be confidently identified. This receptor carries the CDR3 CASSLAVRVDEQFF. The bases are TGTGCCAGCAGCTTAGCGGTCCGGGTCGATGAGCAGTTCTTC.